The entry that follows covers one T cell receptor (beta chain) sequence. Its antigen remains unknown. The data belong to a study of T cells in women clearing cervical HPV infection. Study observations and caveats: Unknown T-cell numbers per sample may underlie the richness differences. Effector/memory and HPV-specific T cells were not isolated, and association timing is unknown.

Dot-blot hybridization genotyped cervical HPV amplified with MY09/MY11 PCR. Clones were read by immunoSEQ multiplex PCR, and TCRdb kept only the in-frame ones, dropping some. The sample table includes tens of thousands of clones. Sample: blood buffy coat. This TCR derives from a woman aged 18 to 75 with a cervical HPV16 infection that either progressed to CIN3+ or cleared (not recorded which).

The sequenced CDR3 bases are TGTGCCAGCAGCCAAAGGTTAACTAACTATGGC. The encoded protein is CASSQRLTNYG. The complete CDR3 protein is CASSQRLTNYGYTF. The V gene is TRBV14, the J gene TRBJ1-2; unclear D gene. The missing CDR3 end, 3 residues past where the read stops, is filled in from the germline J gene. CDR1 and CDR2 (germline): SGHDN, FVKESK. Trimming took off 2 bases at V and 0 bases at J, with 7 bases between the two ends. The CDR3 covers 14 residues.